The 25 T cell receptor beta chains below all came from one sample that was sequenced in a study of immune evolution from preneoplasia to lung adenocarcinoma. This table comes from immunoSEQ multiplex PCR, and its TCRdb copy is limited to in-frame clones, with some not included. In the table there are over 6,500 clones, just under 80% of which are singletons. The sequenced sample was FFPE adjacent normal lung tissue. The source is a person between 65 and 80 years old with lung adenocarcinoma.

The chain has TRBV5-4 and TRBJ1-2; D is perhaps TRBD1 (5 bases). The germline gives CDR1 SGHNT, CDR2 YYREEE (reference sequence). The CDR3 has 14 amino acids. V dropped 0 bases and J dropped 7 bases, with 13 bases sitting between them. CDR3 loop: CASSLGGPRGGYTF. The CDR3 DNA is TGTGCCAGCAGCTTGGGGGGCCCACGGGGTGGCTACACCTTC. Full variable domain (remainder filled in from reference TRBV5-4 and TRBJ1-2): ETGVTQSPTHLIKTRGQQVTLRCSSQSGHNTVSWYQQALGQGPQFIFQYYREEENGRGNFPPRFSGLQFPNYSSELNVNALELDDSALYLCASSLGGPRGGYTFGSGTRLTVV.

J is TRBJ2-6 and V is TRBV7-6; 10 bases agree with TRBD1. Germline V gene sequence: CDR1 SGHVS, CDR2 FNYEAQ. This CDR3 has 18 amino acids. With 3 bases clipped from V and 1 base from J, the junction kept 6 bases outside the gene matches. CDR3 nucleotide sequence: TGTGCCAGCAGCTTCGAGACAGGGGGCATATCTGGGGCCAACGTCCTGACTTTC. Encoded protein: CASSFETGGISGANVLTF. The full variable domain, in which reference TRBV7-6 and TRBJ2-6 provide the parts outside the CDR3, is GAGVSQSPRYKVTKRGQDVALRCDPISGHVSLYWYRQALGQGPEFLTYFNYEAQQDKSGLPNDRFSAERPEGSISTLTIQRTEQRDSAMYRCASSFETGGISGANVLTFGAGSRLTVL.

The rearrangement uses TRBV10-3 and TRBJ1-2, with no clear D. The CDR3 runs to 14 residues. Germline V gives CDR1 ENHRY, CDR2 SYGVKD. The V and J ends lost 9 bases and 7 bases respectively, with 21 bases between them. As DNA, the CDR3 is TGTGCCATTCCCGGGCCGCCTTCCGTCGGTGGCTACACCTTC. As protein: CAIPGPPSVGGYTF.

The chain recombines TRBV2 with TRBJ2-3; D gene unclear. The V gene's germline CDR1 is SNHLY and CDR2 FYNNEI. The V end lost 5 bases, the J end lost 6 bases, and 9 bases lay between the germline ends. The CDR3 consists of 12 residues. The CDR3 DNA sequence: TGTGCCAGCAGTTTCCGGCCGGATACGCAGTATTTT. Its translation: CASSFRPDTQYF.

The chain joins TRBV5-1 to TRBJ2-1; no reliable D call. Germline V lookup: CDR1 SGHRS, CDR2 YFSETQ. V lost 1 base and J 5 bases, leaving 7 bases between the germline ends. This CDR3 spans 13 amino acids. DNA for the CDR3: TGCGCCAGCAGCTTGAGGTCTGACAATGAGCAGTTCTTC. Protein: CASSLRSDNEQFF.

The chain couples TRBV5-1 to TRBJ1-4, with 7 bases identical to TRBD1. The germline CDR1 and CDR2 sequences are SGHRS and YFSETQ. V trimming: 1 base; J trimming: 8 bases; junction bases outside the gene matches: 8. The CDR3 spans 15 residues. Here the CDR3 reads CASSLMGTEGEKLFF. For the CDR3, the DNA is TGCGCCAGCAGCTTGATGGGGACAGAGGGCGAAAAACTGTTTTTT.

The chain couples TRBV14 to TRBJ2-7; the match to TRBD2 covers 10 bases. Germline V CDR1 and CDR2: SGHDN, FVKESK. The CDR3 runs 15 residues. V lost 4 bases, J lost 2 bases, and 5 bases stayed unmatched. The CDR3 protein is CASSPSGSSPYEQYF. Here the CDR3 DNA reads TGTGCCAGCAGCCCTAGCGGGAGTTCCCCCTACGAGCAGTACTTC.

The chain has TRBV7-6 and TRBJ2-5; 13 bases agree with TRBD2. CDR3 size: 18 residues. Per the germline V gene, CDR1 is SGHVS and CDR2 is FNYEAQ. The ends lost 4 bases at V and 4 bases at J; junction bases unmatched: 12. The CDR3 sequence is CASSSSFPGLAGRETQYF. The CDR3 coding sequence is TGTGCCAGCAGCTCGTCATTTCCGGGACTAGCGGGACGAGAGACCCAGTACTTC.

The J gene is TRBJ1-1, the V gene TRBV5-1; no definite D call. Germline V gene data show CDR1 as SGHRS and CDR2 as YFSETQ. The V end was cut by 2 bases, the J end by 1 base, with 9 bases between. The CDR3 is made up of 14 amino acids. The CDR3 coding sequence is TGCGCCAGCAGCTTAAGCCTTTCGAACACTGAAGCTTTCTTT. This translates into CASSLSLSNTEAFF.

The J gene is TRBJ1-6, the V gene TRBV5-1; D not resolved. Germline CDR1 and CDR2: SGHRS and YFSETQ. Between the trimmed V and J ends, which lost 4 bases and 0 bases, there was a span of 11 bases. The CDR3 loop spans 16 amino acids. CDR3 DNA sequence: TGCGCCAGCAGCCCAGAGCTTAGCTCCTATAATTCACCCCTCCACTTT. Encoded protein: CASSPELSSYNSPLHF.

The chain combines TRBV9 with TRBJ1-2; D is unclear. The V and J ends lost 1 base and 0 bases respectively, with 4 bases between them. This CDR3 comprises 13 residues. Germline V gives CDR1 SGDLS, CDR2 YYNGEE. The CDR3 DNA reads as TGTGCCAGCAGCGTATCGGCTAACTATGGCTACACCTTC. Its protein product is CASSVSANYGYTF.

J is TRBJ2-3 and V is TRBV7-3; 11 bases fit TRBD2. The germline CDR1 and CDR2 sequences are SGHTA and FQGTGA. The length of the CDR3 is 16 residues. The V gene end was trimmed by 5 bases and the J gene end by 2 bases; junction bases not matched to a gene: 6. Here the CDR3 DNA reads TGTGCCAGCAGCAAGACTAGCGGGGCGACCACAGATACGCAGTATTTT. Translating it yields CASSKTSGATTDTQYF.

This chain links TRBV5-6 with TRBJ1-2; D is perhaps TRBD1 (5 bases). V lost 0 bases and J lost 4, with 13 bases in between. The CDR3 has 15 residues. The germline CDR1 and CDR2 sequences are SGHDT and YYEEEE. Written as DNA, the CDR3 is TGTGCCAGCAGCTTGGTAGTAACAGGTCGCTATGGCTACACCTTC. Protein sequence: CASSLVVTGRYGYTF.

The chain joins TRBV2 to TRBJ1-5; D gene unclear. The CDR3 runs to 15 residues. V gave up 3 bases and J gave up 5 bases, with 14 bases separating them. CDR1 and CDR2 (germline): SNHLY, FYNNEI. The CDR3 coding sequence is TGTGCCAGCAGTGACGGAGGGTGGTACGATCAGCCCCAGCATTTT. It specifies CASSDGGWYDQPQHF.

The J gene is TRBJ1-5, the V gene TRBV4-1; perhaps TRBD1 as D (5 bases). Germline assignment: CDR1 MGHRA and CDR2 YSYEKL. V dropped 5 bases and J dropped 1 base, with 12 bases sitting between them. This CDR3 has 15 amino acids. In nucleotides, the CDR3 is TGCGCCAGCAGCGGGGACCGCCGCAGCAATCAGCCCCAGCATTTT. Translation: CASSGDRRSNQPQHF.

The chain is built from TRBV4-1 and TRBJ2-3; 12 bases map to TRBD2. The CDR3 totals 16 residues. From germline, CDR1 is MGHRA and CDR2 YSYEKL. V shed 1 base, J shed 6 bases, and the junction held 5 bases outside the gene matches. Here the CDR3 DNA reads TGCGCCAGCAGCCAAGGACCTAGCGGGGGGGCGGATACGCAGTATTTT. Its protein is CASSQGPSGGADTQYF.

The chain is built from TRBV7-3 and TRBJ2-3; 15 bases match TRBD2. The CDR3 has 16 amino acids. Germline V CDR1 and CDR2: SGHTA, FQGTGA. V was clipped by 5 bases and J by 4 bases; unmatched bases: 4. CDR3: CASSRTSGGAADTQYF. As DNA, the CDR3 is TGTGCCAGCAGCAGGACTAGCGGGGGGGCTGCAGATACGCAGTATTTT.

The gene calls are TRBV7-3 and TRBJ2-1; perhaps D is TRBD1 or TRBD2 (6 bases each). V gave up 5 bases and J gave up 0 bases, with 17 bases separating them. The CDR3 has 17 residues. Germline-derived CDR1 and CDR2 are SGHTA and FQGTGA. CDR3 amino acids: CASSPIGGQVSYNEQFF. DNA for the CDR3: TGTGCCAGCAGCCCGATAGGGGGGCAGGTCTCCTACAATGAGCAGTTCTTC.

This chain uses TRBV6-5 with TRBJ2-1; the match to TRBD1 covers 11 bases. The CDR3 extends over 14 amino acids. V lost 5 bases, J lost 5 bases, and 2 bases stayed unmatched. Germline V gene data show CDR1 as MNHEY and CDR2 as SVGAGI. The CDR3 spells CASSRDRGNNEQFF. CDR3 DNA sequence: TGTGCCAGCAGTCGGGACAGGGGGAACAATGAGCAGTTCTTC.

The CDR3 coding sequence is TGTGCCTCGCGACGGGAGAACACTGAAGCTTTCTTT. Its protein is CASRRENTEAFF. This rearrangement joins TRBV10-3 to TRBJ1-1, with D hard to call. Germline V gene sequence: CDR1 ENHRY, CDR2 SYGVKD. The ends were cut back, 11 bases at V and 1 base at J, with 11 bases in the middle. CDR3 size: 12 residues.

As to this clone: The sample holds other DNA sequences that translate to the same CDR3. V gene TRBV4-1 combines with J gene TRBJ1-1; 7 bases fit TRBD1. V lost 5 bases and J lost 3; bases outside the gene matches: 12. Germline CDR1 and CDR2: MGHRA and YSYEKL. The CDR3 has 16 amino acids. The CDR3 DNA reads TGCGCCAGCAGCGTTCGCGAAAGGGGGCTCGACACTGAAGCTTTCTTT. This codes for CASSVRERGLDTEAFF.

The CDR3 DNA is TGCGCCAGCAGCTTGGTTGGCGGGAGTACGAATGAGCAGTTCTTC. Protein sequence: CASSLVGGSTNEQFF. The chain carries TRBV5-1 and TRBJ2-1, with 7 bases matching TRBD2. V was pared by 0 bases and J by 7 bases, with 7 bases of the junction left unmatched. The CDR3 spans 15 residues. Germline CDR1 and CDR2: SGHRS and YFSETQ.

The CDR3 nucleotides are TGTGCCAGCAGTCCCCGGACAGGGACCAAAAACATTCAGTACTTC. Protein product: CASSPRTGTKNIQYF. The gene calls are TRBV6-5 and TRBJ2-4, with TRBD1 identical over 8 bases. Losses at the gene ends were 5 bases for V and 2 bases for J; bases not matched to a gene: 5. Per the germline V gene, CDR1 is MNHEY and CDR2 is SVGAGI. This CDR3 region has 15 residues.

The J gene is TRBJ2-3, the V gene TRBV18; no clear D gene. With 5 bases removed from V and 2 bases from J, the gap between germline ends came to 8 bases. The CDR3 length is 13 residues. Germline V gene sequence: CDR1 KGHSH, CDR2 LQKENI. The CDR3: CASSTQSTDTQYF. The CDR3 coding sequence is TGTGCCAGCTCAACTCAGTCCACAGATACGCAGTATTTT. Looking up the rest from reference TRBV18 and TRBJ2-3 gives the full variable domain: NAGVMQNPRHLVRRRGQEARLRCSPMKGHSHVYWYRQLPEEGLKFMVYLQKENIIDESGMPKERFSAEFPKEGPSILRIQQVVRGDSAAYFCASSTQSTDTQYFGPGTRLTVL.

CDR3 sequence: CASSLSAGVRTGELFF. CDR3 DNA: TGTGCCAGCAGCTTATCTGCGGGGGTGAGAACCGGGGAGCTGTTTTTT. The chain combines TRBV7-2 with TRBJ2-2; 7 nucleotides match TRBD2. The CDR3 has 16 residues. Trimming cost V 2 bases and J 5 bases; bases outside gene matches: 8. Germline loops: CDR1 SGHTA, CDR2 FQGNSA.